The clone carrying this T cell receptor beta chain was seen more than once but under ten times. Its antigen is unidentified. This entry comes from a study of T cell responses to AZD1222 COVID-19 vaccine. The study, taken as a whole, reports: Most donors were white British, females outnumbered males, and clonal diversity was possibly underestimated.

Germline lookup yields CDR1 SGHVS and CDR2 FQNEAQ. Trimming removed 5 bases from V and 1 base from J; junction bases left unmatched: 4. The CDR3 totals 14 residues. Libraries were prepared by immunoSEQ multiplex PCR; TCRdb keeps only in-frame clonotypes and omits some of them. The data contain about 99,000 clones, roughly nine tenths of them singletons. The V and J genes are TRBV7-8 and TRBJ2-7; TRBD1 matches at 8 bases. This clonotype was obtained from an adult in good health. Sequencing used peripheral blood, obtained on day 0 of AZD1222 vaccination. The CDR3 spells CASSQDRASYEQYF. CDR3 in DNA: TGTGCCAGCAGCCAGGACAGGGCTTCCTACGAGCAGTACTTC.